This T cell receptor (beta chain) was sequenced in a study of response to subunit inactivated influenza vaccine. General observations from the study: Authors proposed each seasonal influenza vaccination draws in few new T cells.

TCRdb itself ran the RT-PCR reads through MiXCR, one entry per CDR3 protein. This table has 300,000 to 350,000 distinct CDR3 sequences, approximately 23% appearing once. This CDR3 is built from 12 residues. V lost 4 bases and J lost 8, with 12 bases in between. Germline loops: CDR1 SGHDT, CDR2 YYEEEE. Turning to this clonotype: As yet, its antigen is unknown.

The chain uses TRBV5-6 and TRBJ1-2; D is uncertain. This TCR derives from a man between 50 and 75 years old who received an inactivated influenza vaccine. The sequencing here drew on PBMCs from blood, taken about 20 months after vaccination. CDR3 coding DNA: TGTGCCAGCAGCCCTGGGATGGAGGGCTACACCTTC. Protein sequence: CASSPGMEGYTF.